The clone carrying this TCR beta chain has more than one count but fewer than ten. This sample was included in a study of CD8 T cells in ankylosing spondylitis. TCRdb reprocessed the 5' RACE reads with MiXCR, giving one entry per CDR3 protein. The repertoire holds approximately 350,000 distinct CDR3 sequences, 14% to 15% seen once, with roughly 1.1% in the top ten. Germline assignment: CDR1 SGHDT and CDR2 YYEEEE. There are 15 residues in the CDR3. V was trimmed by 3 bases and J by 3 bases, leaving 13 bases between them. This chain uses TRBV5-6 with TRBJ1-3, with unresolved D. The sequenced material came from blood, either unsorted or a sorted T cell fraction (not recorded which). This clonotype was sampled from a male donor with ankylosing spondylitis or in good health (not recorded which). The CDR3 coding sequence is TGTGCCAGCAGCTGGGATGGGCAATTTGGAAACACCATATATTTT. It encodes CASSWDGQFGNTIYF.